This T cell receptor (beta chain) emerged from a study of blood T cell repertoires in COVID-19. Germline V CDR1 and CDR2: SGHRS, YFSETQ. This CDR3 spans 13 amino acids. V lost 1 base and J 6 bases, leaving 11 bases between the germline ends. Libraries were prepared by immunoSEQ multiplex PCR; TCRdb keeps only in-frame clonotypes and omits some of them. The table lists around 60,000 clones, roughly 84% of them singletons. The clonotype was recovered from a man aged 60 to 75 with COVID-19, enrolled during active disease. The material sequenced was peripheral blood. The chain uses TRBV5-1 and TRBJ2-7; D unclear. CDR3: CASSLSSLTEQYF. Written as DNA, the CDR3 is TGCGCCAGCAGCTTGTCCAGTCTTACCGAGCAGTACTTC.